The present entry profiles one TCR beta chain with its context. The antigen is not known. The record originates from a study of T cells in Graves' hyperthyroidism and ophthalmopathy. Trimming removed 4 bases at V and 10 bases at J, with 12 bases between. CDR1 is KGHDR, CDR2 SFDVKD, per germline. The CDR3 is 12 amino acids. Overall study findings and caveats: Ophthalmopathy, which appeared later, was predicted by the model a median around 6 months before onset. The authors' 13 V-J model separated ophthalmopathy from stable hyperthyroidism. Expanded thyroid clonotypes (above 0.001) were mostly also found in blood.

Orbital computed tomography, thyroid ultrasound, serum thyroxine and TRAb, and clinical symptoms together informed the diagnoses. RNA transcripts were the template for amplifying TCR beta CDR3 regions. When the TCR CDR3 underwent first-round RT-PCR, the HTBI primer set was used. From the multiplex PCR reads, TCRdb called clonotypes with MiXCR, one entry per CDR3 protein. The table lists 540,000 or so distinct CDR3 sequences, about 45% of them singletons, with 15% to 20% in the top ten. This receptor was identified in an adult woman with Graves' disease, either hyperthyroidism or ophthalmopathy (not recorded which). Sequenced: peripheral blood or thyroid tissue (not recorded which). The chain uses TRBV24-1 and TRBJ1-1; tentative D call: TRBD1 (5 bases). The CDR3 region has the DNA TGTGCCACCAGTGAGACCGGGACGAGAGCTTTCTTT. As protein: CATSETGTRAFF.